Listed below are T cell receptor beta chains from one sample, sequenced in a study of CD4 T cells in relation to SARS-CoV-2 and coronaviruses. Measured with immunoSEQ multiplex PCR; TCRdb has only the in-frame clones, and not every one. The sample holds under 25,000 clones; 60% to 85% are singletons and the top ten take approximately 14%. These receptors are not linked to any known antigen. Sequencing was carried out using CD4+ T cells from PBMCs, cultured in vitro. These receptors came from a human donor in good health. CDR3s include the opening cysteine and the closing phenylalanine or tryptophan. The order of the fields is clone size, J gene, V gene, CDR3 length, D gene, CDR3 protein, CDR3 DNA. A D gene is named only where the DNA matches it firmly. Clone sizes are given selectively: once, few, many, or a class where the clone is expanded.

abundance: once; j_gene: TRBJ1-1; v_gene: TRBV7-3; len: 15; d_gene: NA; CDR3aa: CASSFSGSSSAEAFF; CDR3nt: TGTGCCAGCAGCTTCTCGGGGAGTTCGAGTGCTGAAGCTTTCTTT
abundance: once; j_gene: TRBJ2-1; v_gene: TRBV4-2; len: 12; d_gene: NA; CDR3aa: CASSQSFHEQFF; CDR3nt: TGTGCCAGCAGCCAGAGTTTCCATGAGCAGTTCTTC
abundance: NA; j_gene: TRBJ2-5; v_gene: TRBV11-2; len: 11; d_gene: NA; CDR3aa: CASSLPETQYF; CDR3nt: TGTGCCAGCAGCTTACCGGAGACCCAGTACTTC
abundance: NA; j_gene: TRBJ2-1; v_gene: TRBV5-1; len: 15; d_gene: NA; CDR3aa: CASSLLADSYNEQFF; CDR3nt: TGCGCCAGCAGCTTGCTGGCGGACTCCTACAATGAGCAGTTCTTC
abundance: NA; j_gene: TRBJ2-1; v_gene: TRBV27; len: 14; d_gene: NA; CDR3aa: CASSEYRSYNEQFF; CDR3nt: TGTGCCAGCAGTGAGTACAGGAGCTACAATGAGCAGTTCTTC
abundance: NA; j_gene: TRBJ2-3; v_gene: TRBV18; len: 15; d_gene: NA; CDR3aa: CASSLTSDVADTQYF; CDR3nt: TGTGCCAGCTCACTGACATCCGACGTGGCAGATACGCAGTATTTT
abundance: NA; j_gene: TRBJ2-5; v_gene: TRBV19; len: 17; d_gene: TRBD2; CDR3aa: CASSIEKGLAGGETQYF; CDR3nt: TGTGCCAGTAGTATAGAAAAAGGTCTAGCGGGAGGAGAGACCCAGTACTTC
abundance: once; j_gene: TRBJ2-1; v_gene: TRBV5-6; len: 15; d_gene: NA; CDR3aa: CASSLGVVSYNEQFF; CDR3nt: TGTGCCAGCAGCTTGGGGGTAGTTTCCTACAATGAGCAGTTCTTC
abundance: few; j_gene: TRBJ2-3; v_gene: TRBV18; len: 15; d_gene: NA; CDR3aa: CASSPVLGVADTQYF; CDR3nt: TGTGCCAGCTCACCGGTACTAGGTGTGGCAGATACGCAGTATTTT
abundance: NA; j_gene: TRBJ2-7; v_gene: TRBV28; len: 14; d_gene: TRBD1; CDR3aa: CASRPLGGRDEQYF; CDR3nt: TGTGCCAGCCGGCCTCTAGGGGGCAGGGACGAGCAGTACTTC
abundance: few; j_gene: TRBJ2-7; v_gene: TRBV29-1; len: 15; d_gene: NA; CDR3aa: CSVERANSLSYEQYF; CDR3nt: TGCAGCGTTGAAAGAGCAAACAGCCTCTCCTACGAGCAGTACTTC
abundance: NA; j_gene: TRBJ1-3; v_gene: TRBV2; len: 14; d_gene: NA; CDR3aa: CASSETGFRNTIYF; CDR3nt: TGTGCCAGCAGTGAAACCGGATTTAGGAACACCATATATTTT
abundance: NA; j_gene: TRBJ2-6; v_gene: TRBV5-1; len: 16; d_gene: NA; CDR3aa: CASSPPEYSGANVLTF; CDR3nt: TGCGCCAGCAGCCCTCCCGAATACTCTGGGGCCAACGTCCTGACTTTC
abundance: NA; j_gene: TRBJ2-1; v_gene: TRBV11-2; len: 15; d_gene: NA; CDR3aa: CASSSQLGPYNEQFF; CDR3nt: TGTGCCAGCAGCTCCCAACTTGGACCCTACAATGAGCAGTTCTTC
abundance: NA; j_gene: TRBJ1-1; v_gene: TRBV2; len: 13; d_gene: NA; CDR3aa: CASSEEMNTEAFF; CDR3nt: TGTGCCAGCAGTGAAGAGATGAACACTGAAGCTTTCTTT
abundance: NA; j_gene: TRBJ1-2; v_gene: TRBV3-1/TRBV3-2; len: 14; d_gene: NA; CDR3aa: CASSPSLGSYGYTF; CDR3nt: TGTGCCAGCAGCCCTTCCTTAGGGAGCTATGGCTACACCTTC
abundance: NA; j_gene: TRBJ2-3; v_gene: TRBV3-1/TRBV3-2; len: 15; d_gene: NA; CDR3aa: CASSLTGTSTDTQYF; CDR3nt: TGTGCCAGCAGCCTGACAGGAACTAGCACAGATACGCAGTATTTT
abundance: NA; j_gene: TRBJ2-7; v_gene: TRBV20-1; len: 11; d_gene: NA; CDR3aa: CSARVMEVEYF; CDR3nt: TGCAGTGCTAGAGTAATGGAGGTTGAGTACTTC
abundance: once; j_gene: TRBJ1-1; v_gene: TRBV5-1; len: 16; d_gene: NA; CDR3aa: CASSLMSRGKNTEAFF; CDR3nt: TGCGCCAGCAGCTTGATGTCTAGGGGGAAAAACACTGAAGCTTTCTTT
abundance: once; j_gene: TRBJ2-3; v_gene: TRBV7-6; len: 16; d_gene: TRBD2; CDR3aa: CASSLSSSGRVVTQYF; CDR3nt: TGTGCCAGCAGCTTATCCTCTAGCGGGAGGGTAGTTACGCAGTATTTT
abundance: NA; j_gene: TRBJ1-5; v_gene: TRBV28; len: 16; d_gene: NA; CDR3aa: CASSLTGIRSNQPQHF; CDR3nt: TGTGCCAGCAGCTTGACAGGTATTCGTAGCAATCAGCCCCAGCATTTT
abundance: NA; j_gene: TRBJ1-2; v_gene: TRBV25-1; len: 12; d_gene: NA; CDR3aa: CASSAGRQSYTF; CDR3nt: TGTGCCAGCAGTGCGGGACGGCAAAGCTACACCTTC
abundance: NA; j_gene: TRBJ2-7; v_gene: TRBV5-1; len: 15; d_gene: TRBD2; CDR3aa: CASSPPLAGVYEQYF; CDR3nt: TGCGCCAGCAGCCCACCCCTAGCGGGAGTCTACGAGCAGTACTTC
abundance: once; j_gene: TRBJ2-1; v_gene: TRBV27; len: 16; d_gene: NA; CDR3aa: CASSEFGTFGDNEQFF; CDR3nt: TGTGCCAGCAGTGAATTCGGGACCTTCGGGGACAATGAGCAGTTCTTC
abundance: NA; j_gene: TRBJ1-1; v_gene: TRBV2; len: 16; d_gene: NA; CDR3aa: CASRRAGAWVNTEAFF; CDR3nt: TGTGCCAGCAGGCGGGCAGGGGCATGGGTGAACACTGAAGCTTTCTTT
abundance: NA; j_gene: TRBJ2-1; v_gene: TRBV7-2; len: 16; d_gene: TRBD2; CDR3aa: CASSYSGPSSYNEQFF; CDR3nt: TGTGCCAGCAGCTATAGCGGGCCCAGCTCCTACAATGAGCAGTTCTTC
abundance: NA; j_gene: TRBJ1-6; v_gene: TRBV30; len: 15; d_gene: NA; CDR3aa: CACDTGSSYNSPLHF; CDR3nt: TGTGCCTGCGATACGGGGAGCTCCTATAATTCACCCCTCCACTTT
abundance: few; j_gene: TRBJ1-6; v_gene: TRBV19; len: 12; d_gene: NA; CDR3aa: CASSISDSPLHF; CDR3nt: TGTGCCAGTAGTATCTCCGATTCACCCCTCCACTTT
abundance: once; j_gene: TRBJ2-2; v_gene: TRBV6-4; len: 19; d_gene: TRBD2; CDR3aa: CASSNLGPFLAGVSGELFF; CDR3nt: TGTGCCAGCAGCAACCTTGGGCCCTTTCTAGCGGGAGTTTCCGGGGAGCTGTTTTTT
abundance: NA; j_gene: TRBJ1-5; v_gene: TRBV2; len: 14; d_gene: NA; CDR3aa: CASTGIASNQPQHF; CDR3nt: TGTGCCAGCACTGGGATAGCTAGCAATCAGCCCCAGCATTTT
abundance: NA; j_gene: TRBJ2-5; v_gene: TRBV3-1/TRBV3-2; len: 13; d_gene: TRBD2; CDR3aa: CASSGGSKETQYF; CDR3nt: TGTGCCAGCAGCGGCGGGAGCAAAGAGACCCAGTACTTC
abundance: NA; j_gene: TRBJ2-5; v_gene: TRBV4-2; len: 15; d_gene: NA; CDR3aa: CASSQEGLGQETQYF; CDR3nt: TGTGCCAGCAGCCAAGAAGGACTGGGCCAAGAGACCCAGTACTTC
abundance: few; j_gene: TRBJ2-2; v_gene: TRBV18; len: 18; d_gene: TRBD1; CDR3aa: CASSPASSRQGAIGELFF; CDR3nt: TGTGCCAGCTCACCAGCCTCTTCACGACAGGGCGCCATCGGGGAGCTGTTTTTT
abundance: few; j_gene: TRBJ2-1; v_gene: TRBV19; len: 14; d_gene: TRBD2; CDR3aa: CASSIPSGSYEQFF; CDR3nt: TGTGCCAGTAGTATACCTAGCGGGAGCTATGAGCAGTTCTTC